The 27 T cell receptor beta chains below were found in one sample sequenced in a study of T cell changes during pregnancy in multiple sclerosis. Profiling relied on immunoSEQ multiplex PCR, and the TCRdb table lists in-frame clones only, not all of them. There are approximately 40,000 clones in the sample; around 94% occur only once, and approximately 8.6% lies in the top ten. Specimen: CD8+ T cells from peripheral blood mononuclear cells, collected in the third trimester of pregnancy. The receptor source for this set is a female donor with multiple sclerosis, enrolled in a pregnancy study.

This chain joins TRBV6-6 and TRBJ2-3; 11 nucleotides match TRBD2. Losses at the gene ends were 0 bases for V and 2 bases for J; bases not matched to a gene: 1. The CDR3 consists of 16 residues. The germline gives CDR1 MNHNY, CDR2 SVGAGI (reference sequence). This CDR3 is CASSYSTSGATDTQYF. The CDR3 DNA follows: TGTGCCAGCAGTTACTCGACTAGCGGGGCCACAGATACGCAGTATTTT.

The J gene is TRBJ2-1, the V gene TRBV13; maybe TRBD2 (5 bases). Per the germline V gene, CDR1 is PRHDT and CDR2 is FYEKMQ (reference sequence). The CDR3 totals 14 residues. Trimming shortened V by 1 base and J by 4 bases, and 8 bases separated the two germline ends. The CDR3 DNA is TGTGCCAGCAGCTTAGAACGGGGATACAATGAGCAGTTCTTC. It codes for CASSLERGYNEQFF.

The genes are TRBV13 and TRBJ1-5; D is perhaps TRBD1 (6 bases). The germline V and J ends were trimmed by 5 bases and 4 bases, with 9 bases remaining between them. CDR3 length equals 13 residues. Germline CDR1 reads PRHDT; CDR2 reads FYEKMQ (reference sequence). In nucleotides, the CDR3 is TGTGCCAGCAGCCGCGGACAGAATCAGCCCCAGCATTTT. Encoded protein: CASSRGQNQPQHF.

This rearrangement joins TRBV10-3 to TRBJ2-7; possibly TRBD2 for D (5 bases). CDR3 size: 11 residues. V was clipped by 7 bases and J by 3 bases, with 7 bases between them. In germline, CDR1 is ENHRY, CDR2 SYGVKD. The CDR3 reads CAITGNYEQYF. The CDR3 bases are TGTGCCATCACCGGGAACTACGAGCAGTACTTC.

Here the CDR3 reads CATGTSGDLSETQYF. The CDR3 nucleotides read TGTGCCACCGGGACTAGCGGGGACCTCTCAGAGACCCAGTACTTC. V is TRBV15 and J is TRBJ2-5; 13 positions match TRBD2. Germline CDR1 LNHNV, CDR2 YYDKDF (reference sequence). The junction had 7 bases not matched to a gene; V was cut back by 8 bases and J by 4 bases. CDR3 length equals 15 residues.

This rearrangement joins TRBV9 to TRBJ2-1; 12 bases fit TRBD2. V gave up 0 bases and J gave up 4 bases; unmatched junction bases: 8. CDR3 length equals 18 residues. Germline lookup yields CDR1 SGDLS and CDR2 YYNGEE. CDR3 nucleotides: TGTGCCAGCAGCGTAGGCCCCTCTAGCGGGGGGGCTTACAATGAGCAGTTCTTC. Protein sequence: CASSVGPSSGGAYNEQFF. The full variable domain, with the rest looked up from reference TRBV9 and TRBJ2-1, is DSGVTQTPKHLITATGQRVTLRCSPRSGDLSVYWYQQSLDQGLQFLIQYYNGEERAKGNILERFSAQQFPDLHSELNLSSLELGDSALYFCASSVGPSSGGAYNEQFFGPGTRLTVL.

The rearrangement uses TRBV7-6 and TRBJ2-2, with a weak D call TRBD2 (6 bases). The germline CDR1 and CDR2 sequences are SGHVS and FNYEAQ. V was trimmed by 5 bases and J by 2 bases, leaving 9 bases between them. CDR3 size: 14 residues. CDR3 DNA: TGTGCCAGCAGCCTGGGACTCAACACCGGGGAGCTGTTTTTT. It codes for CASSLGLNTGELFF.

The chain carries TRBV7-6 and TRBJ2-7; TRBD1 agrees at 9 bases. This CDR3 comprises 14 residues. Germline CDR1 reads SGHVS; CDR2 reads FNYEAQ. Germline trimming cut 5 bases from V and 2 bases from J; bases unmatched to any gene: 4. The CDR3 DNA is TGTGCCAGCAGCCTGGGACAGGGAACCTACGAGCAGTACTTC. It yields the protein CASSLGQGTYEQYF.

The chain has TRBV27 and TRBJ2-7; TRBD1 aligns across 9 bases. The CDR3 is 14 amino acids. Trimming removed 2 bases from V and 6 bases from J; junction bases left unmatched: 5. Germline V gene lookup returns CDR1 MNHEY and CDR2 SMNVEV (reference sequence). Here the CDR3 DNA reads TGTGCCAGCAGTTTACGGGACAGGGTTGGCGAGCAGTACTTC. It translates to CASSLRDRVGEQYF.

The chain employs TRBV11-1 and TRBJ2-7; 10 bases match TRBD1. This CDR3 region has 15 residues. V lost 4 bases and J lost 2; bases outside the gene matches: 5. Germline CDR1 SGHAT, CDR2 FQDESV (reference sequence). The CDR3 is CASSYGTGEAYEQYF. The CDR3 coding sequence is TGTGCCAGCAGCTACGGGACAGGGGAGGCCTACGAGCAGTACTTC.

V usage is TRBV7-6 and J usage is TRBJ2-1, with D unclear. Germline CDR1 and CDR2: SGHVS and FNYEAQ. The ends were cut back, 5 bases at V and 4 bases at J, with 9 bases in the middle. This CDR3 contains 13 residues. CDR3: CASSLPEYNEQFF. The CDR3 region has the DNA TGTGCCAGCAGCCTACCCGAGTACAATGAGCAGTTCTTC.

This chain connects TRBV6-6 to TRBJ2-1; 7 nucleotides match TRBD2. CDR3 length equals 15 residues. The germline CDR1 and CDR2 sequences are MNHNY and SVGAGI (reference sequence). The J segment lost 7 bases and the V segment lost 6 bases, leaving 12 bases of the junction unmatched. In DNA, the CDR3 is TGTGCCAGCAGCTTTACTAGCGCCCTGGGTAATGAGCAGTTCTTC. The encoded protein is CASSFTSALGNEQFF.

This sequence joins TRBV7-9 and TRBJ1-1; TRBD1 matches 7 bases. The CDR3 covers 15 residues. The germline CDR1 and CDR2 sequences are SEHNR and FQNEAQ (reference sequence). The V segment lost 4 bases and the J segment 1 base; nucleotides outside the gene matches: 6. CDR3 residues: CASSSGTVGNTEAFF. In nucleotides, the CDR3 is TGTGCCAGCAGCTCCGGGACAGTGGGGAACACTGAAGCTTTCTTT.

The chain links TRBV10-3 to TRBJ2-6; D perhaps matches TRBD1 (5 bases). CDR1 ENHRY and CDR2 SYGVKD come from the germline V gene. V lost 0 bases, J lost 4 bases, and 16 bases lay in between. The CDR3 contains 18 residues. CDR3 sequence: CAISESTWPGNGANVLTF. The CDR3 DNA reads TGTGCCATCAGTGAGTCGACCTGGCCAGGGAACGGGGCCAACGTCCTGACTTTC.

This clone appeared a single time. J is TRBJ2-1 and V is TRBV7-2, with 7 positions matching TRBD2. Germline V gene lookup returns CDR1 SGHTA and CDR2 FQGNSA. The J segment lost 5 bases and the V segment lost 4 bases, leaving 14 bases of the junction unmatched. The CDR3 runs to 17 residues. Here the CDR3 reads CASSSLWFSGRNNEQFF. The CDR3 DNA reads as TGTGCCAGCAGCTCCCTTTGGTTTAGCGGGCGAAACAATGAGCAGTTCTTC.

CDR3 nucleotide sequence: TGTGCCTGGAGTGTATCCGGGAGTGGTGGCTACACCTTC. It encodes CAWSVSGSGGYTF. The chain joins TRBV30 to TRBJ1-2, with D hard to call. This CDR3 region has 13 residues. V lost 0 bases and J 7 bases, leaving 12 bases between the germline ends. CDR1 GTSNPN and CDR2 SVGIG come from the germline V gene (reference sequence).

V gene TRBV19 combines with J gene TRBJ1-1; D not certain. The CDR3 loop spans 13 amino acids. Trimming left V 1 base short and J 6 bases short, with 9 bases between. The germline gives CDR1 LNHDA, CDR2 SQIVND (reference sequence). The CDR3 is CASSIGGGAEAFF. The CDR3 DNA reads TGTGCCAGTAGTATAGGGGGAGGTGCTGAAGCTTTCTTT.

This rearrangement joins TRBV27 to TRBJ2-5; a weak D match, TRBD1 (6 bases). This CDR3 contains 15 residues. The V end lost 5 bases, the J end lost 1 base, and 14 bases lay between the germline ends. CDR1 MNHEY and CDR2 SMNVEV come from the germline V gene (reference sequence). CDR3 protein: CASSLTGTPQETQYF. The CDR3 DNA reads as TGTGCCAGCAGTCTAACCGGGACACCCCAAGAGACCCAGTACTTC.

The genes are TRBV7-9 and TRBJ2-5; 8 bases are a match to TRBD1. This CDR3 spans 14 amino acids. CDR1 is SEHNR and CDR2 is FQNEAQ in the germline V gene (reference sequence). The V and J ends lost 6 bases and 4 bases, in that order; junction bases with no gene match: 7. CDR3 sequence (DNA): TGTGCCAGCAGACAGCCAGGGGGCTCAGAGACCCAGTACTTC. Translation: CASRQPGGSETQYF. The variable domain in full, completed from reference TRBV7-9 and TRBJ2-5, reads DTGVSQNPRHKITKRGQNVTFRCDPISEHNRLYWYRQTLGQGPEFLTYFQNEAQLEKSRLLSDRFSAERPKGSFSTLEIQRTEQGDSAMYLCASRQPGGSETQYFGPGTRLLVL.

The chain combines TRBV27 with TRBJ2-5, with 9 positions matching TRBD2. V lost 5 bases to trimming and J lost 7 bases; unmatched junction nucleotides: 11. The CDR3 is 15 residues long. Germline CDR1 and CDR2: MNHEY and SMNVEV (reference sequence). The CDR3, as DNA: TGTGCCAGCAGTGCGCGGGGGGGCGGTTTTGGGACCCAGTACTTC. Protein product: CASSARGGGFGTQYF.

This rearrangement joins TRBV9 to TRBJ1-2, with 7 nucleotides matching TRBD1. Per the germline V gene, CDR1 is SGDLS and CDR2 is YYNGEE. This CDR3 contains 17 residues. Trimming at V came to 4 bases and at J to 0 bases, leaving 12 bases not matched to a gene. The CDR3 nucleotides are TGTGCCAGCAGCCATCCCAAGGGGACAGCCGCTAACTATGGCTACACCTTC. Translation: CASSHPKGTAANYGYTF.

This rearrangement joins TRBV14 to TRBJ2-7; 9 bases line up with TRBD1. The CDR3 has 14 residues. Germline loops: CDR1 SGHDN, CDR2 FVKESK. V dropped 1 base and J dropped 5; count of bases not matched to a gene: 3. Written as DNA, the CDR3 is TGTGCCAGCAGCCAAGGGACAGGGGTCGACGAGCAGTACTTC. It specifies CASSQGTGVDEQYF.

This chain joins TRBV13 and TRBJ2-5; 9 nucleotides match TRBD1. This CDR3 has 15 residues. Germline V gene data show CDR1 as PRHDT and CDR2 as FYEKMQ (reference sequence). The trim removed 4 bases at V and 4 bases at J, leaving 7 bases unmatched. Here the CDR3 reads CASSSRGTGLETQYF. CDR3 nucleotides: TGTGCCAGCAGCTCGAGGGGGACAGGGCTAGAGACCCAGTACTTC.

The rearrangement uses TRBV19 and TRBJ2-7; the D gene is possibly TRBD2 (5 bases). The CDR3 extends over 14 amino acids. Germline assignment: CDR1 LNHDA and CDR2 SQIVND (reference sequence). V dropped 3 bases and J dropped 2 bases, with 11 bases sitting between them. The CDR3 coding sequence is TGTGCCAGTAGTATCGGGGAAACACCCTACGAGCAGTACTTC. Translated, it gives CASSIGETPYEQYF.

The rearrangement uses TRBV6-1 and TRBJ1-5; D call uncertain. V was trimmed by 3 bases and J by 5 bases, leaving 8 bases between them. From germline, CDR1 is MNHNS and CDR2 SASEGT. The CDR3 sequence is 13 residues long. CDR3 protein: CASSDEGYQPQHF. Here the CDR3 DNA reads TGTGCCAGCAGTGACGAGGGTTATCAGCCCCAGCATTTT.

The V gene is TRBV19, the J gene TRBJ1-5, with a possible D match to TRBD1 (6 bases). The CDR3 sequence is 15 residues long. V was pared by 4 bases and J by 0 bases, with 10 bases between. Germline V lookup: CDR1 LNHDA, CDR2 SQIVND (reference sequence). The CDR3 here is CASSTRTVSNQPQHF. DNA for the CDR3: TGTGCCAGTAGTACCCGGACAGTTAGCAATCAGCCCCAGCATTTT. The whole variable domain, remainder taken from reference TRBV19 and TRBJ1-5, is DGGITQSPKYLFRKEGQNVTLSCEQNLNHDAMYWYRQDPGQGLRLIYYSQIVNDFQKGDIAEGYSVSREKKESFPLTVTSAQKNPTAFYLCASSTRTVSNQPQHFGDGTRLSIL.

The genes are TRBV2 and TRBJ1-5, with D perhaps matching TRBD1 (5 bases). Trimming cost V 3 bases and J 6 bases, with 12 bases left between them. The germline V gene encodes CDR1 SNHLY and CDR2 FYNNEI. The CDR3 is 14 amino acids. The CDR3: CASSEAGNGQPQHF. The CDR3 DNA reads TGTGCCAGCAGTGAGGCAGGGAACGGTCAGCCCCAGCATTTT. Filled out from reference TRBV2 and TRBJ1-5, the complete variable domain reads EPEVTQTPSHQVTQMGQEVILRCVPISNHLYFYWYRQILGQKVEFLVSFYNNEISEKSEIFDDQFSVERPDGSNFTLKIRSTKLEDSAMYFCASSEAGNGQPQHFGDGTRLSIL.